Below are 9 T cell receptor beta chains sequenced from a single sample in a study of CD8+CD57+ T cells in acquired aplastic anemia. Researchers used genomic DNA as the template to profile TCR beta VDJ and CDR3. One entry per CDR3 protein results from TCRdb running MiXCR on the reads. Seen here are 200,000 to 250,000 distinct CDR3 sequences, about half observed once, and the top ten hold 15% to 20%. Those patients picked for sequencing had displayed CD8+CD57+ cell expansion on flow cytometry. The sequenced sample consisted of sorted CD4+, CD8+, or CD8+CD57+ T cells (not recorded which) from PBMCs. These receptors all stem from a human donor with aplastic anemia.

The gene calls are TRBV7-9 and TRBJ2-7; the match to TRBD1 covers 11 bases. The J segment lost 1 base and the V segment lost 7 bases, leaving 15 bases of the junction unmatched. CDR1 SEHNR and CDR2 FQNEAQ come from the germline V gene (reference sequence). There are 18 residues in the CDR3. The CDR3 protein is CASTTLGGGQGASYEQYF. CDR3 coding DNA: TGTGCCAGCACCACCTTAGGGGGCGGACAGGGGGCTTCCTACGAGCAGTACTTC.

The V call is TRBV20-1, the J call TRBJ2-5; TRBD1 matches at 9 bases. Germline values: CDR1 DFQATT, CDR2 SNEGSKA (reference sequence). The CDR3 is made up of 14 amino acids. With 2 bases clipped from V and 7 bases from J, the junction kept 8 bases outside the gene matches. The CDR3 coding sequence is TGCAGTGCTAGACCGGGACAGGGATGGGTGACCCAGTACTTC. The encoded protein is CSARPGQGWVTQYF.

This clonotype was recorded a few times. The rearrangement links TRBV30 to TRBJ1-3, with D unclear. Germline CDR1 and CDR2: GTSNPN and SVGIG (reference sequence). This CDR3 spans 16 amino acids. V gave up 0 bases and J gave up 2 bases, with 14 bases separating them. The CDR3 bases are TGTGCCTGGAGTGTTCGATCGGGAGGCGCTGGAAACACCATATATTTT. Translating it yields CAWSVRSGGAGNTIYF. Using reference TRBV30 and TRBJ1-3 for the parts outside the CDR3, the full variable domain is SQTIHQWPATLVQPVGSPLSLECTVEGTSNPNLYWYRQAAGRGLQLLFYSVGIGQISSEVPQNLSASRPQDRQFILSSKKLLLSDSGFYLCAWSVRSGGAGNTIYFGEGSWLTVV.

The V and J genes are TRBV20-1 and TRBJ1-2, with 9 bases lining up with TRBD1. Trimming cost V 6 bases and J 4 bases; bases outside gene matches: 6. Per germline, CDR1 DFQATT and CDR2 SNEGSKA (reference sequence). This CDR3 comprises 13 residues. The CDR3 region is CSAERQGGYGYTF. The CDR3 DNA sequence: TGCAGTGCGGAGAGACAGGGGGGCTATGGCTACACCTTC.

To note about this clonotype: It may be a read error: a sequence one base away is much more abundant. This rearrangement joins TRBV7-2 to TRBJ1-1, with 8 bases aligning to TRBD1. CDR3 length equals 15 residues. Germline-derived CDR1 and CDR2 are SGHTA and FQGNSA. In nucleotides, the CDR3 is TGTGCCGGCAGCTTGGGACAGGCGGGAAGTACTGAAGCTTTCTTT. Translating it yields CAGSLGQAGSTEAFF. The full variable domain, rest sourced from reference TRBV7-2 and TRBJ1-1, is GAGVSQSPSNKVTEKGKDVELRCDPISGHTALYWYRQSLGQGLEFLIYFQGNSAPDKSGLPSDRFSAERTGGSVSTLTIQRTQQEDSAVYLCAGSLGQAGSTEAFFGQGTRLTVV.

In this sample, this clonotype turned up many times. The V gene is TRBV19, the J gene TRBJ2-7, with 9 bases lining up with TRBD2. Trimming took 2 bases from V and 2 from J; bases not matched to a gene: 4. Germline CDR1 LNHDA, CDR2 SQIVND (reference sequence). There are 15 residues in the CDR3. The chain's CDR3 is CASSIQAGGAYEQYF. CDR3 nucleotide sequence: TGTGCCAGTAGTATACAAGCGGGGGGAGCCTACGAGCAGTACTTC.

This clonotype was observed at least ten times. The chain has TRBV28 and TRBJ2-5; 11 nucleotides align to TRBD1. The V gene's germline CDR1 is MDHEN and CDR2 SYDVKM. Germline trimming cut 6 bases from V and 5 bases from J; bases unmatched to any gene: 5. CDR3 length: 14 residues. The CDR3: CASRGTGGWETQYF. The DNA for the CDR3 is TGTGCCAGCAGAGGGACAGGGGGTTGGGAGACCCAGTACTTC.

Notes on this clonotype: One end of the junction varies from germline; a read error may be responsible. The CDR3 loop is CASRDTGELLF. The CDR3 bases are TGTGCCAGCAGGGACACAGGGGAGCTGCTTTTT. The chain couples TRBV2 to TRBJ2-2; 7 nucleotides line up with TRBD1. The germline CDR1 and CDR2 sequences are SNHLY and FYNNEI. This CDR3 region has 11 residues.

The V and J genes are TRBV11-3 and TRBJ2-2; TRBD1 aligns across 12 bases. The V and J ends lost 4 bases and 0 bases, in that order; junction bases with no gene match: 6. The germline gives CDR1 SGHNT, CDR2 YENEEA. The CDR3 sequence is 18 residues long. The CDR3 sequence is CASSSGTGGYSNTGELFF. The CDR3 DNA reads as TGTGCCAGCAGCTCCGGGACAGGGGGCTACTCGAACACCGGGGAGCTGTTTTTT. The full variable domain, in which reference TRBV11-3 and TRBJ2-2 provide the parts outside the CDR3, is EAGVVQSPRYKIIEKKQPVAFWCNPISGHNTLYWYLQNLGQGPELLIRYENEEAVDDSQLPKDRFSAERLKGVDSTLKIQPAELGDSAVYLCASSSGTGGYSNTGELFFGEGSRLTVL.